This T cell receptor (beta chain) was sequenced for a study of blood T cells in healthy people across ages. For every donor, a draw yielded ten milliliters of peripheral blood. This clonotype was observed a few times. Its antigen is still unknown. The study, taken as a whole, reports: The fall in TCR beta diversity per million T cells was roughly linear with age.

Germline V gene data show CDR1 as SQVTM and CDR2 as ANQGSEA. After removal of 4 bases from V and 4 bases from J, the junction contained 5 bases not matched to a gene. The CDR3 runs 13 residues. A sample-barcoded 5' primer and a J-beta primer mix were used in a second PCR of roughly 6 to 11 cycles. MiXCR, applied by TCRdb to the 5' RACE reads, yields one record per CDR3 protein. The table includes some 790,000 distinct CDR3 sequences, 25% to 30% detected once. The receptor was derived from a woman aged 80 or over in good health. The sample consisted of blood. The gene calls are TRBV29-1 and TRBJ1-2, with 8 bases aligning to TRBD1. The CDR3 reads CSVGRGPGYGYTF. CDR3 nucleotides: TGCAGCGTTGGCAGGGGGCCCGGCTATGGCTACACCTTC. The full variable domain, its missing parts supplied by reference TRBV29-1 and TRBJ1-2, is SAVISQKPSRDICQRGTSLTIQCQVDSQVTMMFWYRQQPGQSLTLIATANQGSEATYESGFVIDKFPISRPNLTFSTLTVSNMSPEDSSIYLCSVGRGPGYGYTFGSGTRLTVV.